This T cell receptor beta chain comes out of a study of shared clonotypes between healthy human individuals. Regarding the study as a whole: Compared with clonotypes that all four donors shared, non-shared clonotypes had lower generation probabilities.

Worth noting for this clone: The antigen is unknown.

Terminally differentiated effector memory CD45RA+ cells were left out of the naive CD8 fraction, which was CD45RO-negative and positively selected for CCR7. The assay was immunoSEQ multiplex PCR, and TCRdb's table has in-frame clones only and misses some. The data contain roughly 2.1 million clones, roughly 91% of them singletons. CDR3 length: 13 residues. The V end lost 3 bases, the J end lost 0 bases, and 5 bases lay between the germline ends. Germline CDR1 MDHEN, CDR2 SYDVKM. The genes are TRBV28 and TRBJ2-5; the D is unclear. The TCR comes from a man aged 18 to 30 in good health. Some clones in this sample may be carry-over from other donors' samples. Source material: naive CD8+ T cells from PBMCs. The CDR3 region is CASSLGHQETQYF. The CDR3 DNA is TGTGCCAGCAGTTTGGGCCACCAAGAGACCCAGTACTTC.